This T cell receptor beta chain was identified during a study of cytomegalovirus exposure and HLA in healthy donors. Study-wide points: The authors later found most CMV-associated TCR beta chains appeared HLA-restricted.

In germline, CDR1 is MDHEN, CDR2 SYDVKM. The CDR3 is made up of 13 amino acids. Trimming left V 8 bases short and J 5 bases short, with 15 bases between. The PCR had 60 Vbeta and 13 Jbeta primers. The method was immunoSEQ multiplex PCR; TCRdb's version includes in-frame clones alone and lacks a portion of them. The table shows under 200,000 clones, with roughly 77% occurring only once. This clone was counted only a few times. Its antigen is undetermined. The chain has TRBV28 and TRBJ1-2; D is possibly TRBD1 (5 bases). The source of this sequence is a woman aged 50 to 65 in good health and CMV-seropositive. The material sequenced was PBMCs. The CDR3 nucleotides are TGTGCCAGCGAGGGAGGGACGGGATATGGCTACACCTTC. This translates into CASEGGTGYGYTF.